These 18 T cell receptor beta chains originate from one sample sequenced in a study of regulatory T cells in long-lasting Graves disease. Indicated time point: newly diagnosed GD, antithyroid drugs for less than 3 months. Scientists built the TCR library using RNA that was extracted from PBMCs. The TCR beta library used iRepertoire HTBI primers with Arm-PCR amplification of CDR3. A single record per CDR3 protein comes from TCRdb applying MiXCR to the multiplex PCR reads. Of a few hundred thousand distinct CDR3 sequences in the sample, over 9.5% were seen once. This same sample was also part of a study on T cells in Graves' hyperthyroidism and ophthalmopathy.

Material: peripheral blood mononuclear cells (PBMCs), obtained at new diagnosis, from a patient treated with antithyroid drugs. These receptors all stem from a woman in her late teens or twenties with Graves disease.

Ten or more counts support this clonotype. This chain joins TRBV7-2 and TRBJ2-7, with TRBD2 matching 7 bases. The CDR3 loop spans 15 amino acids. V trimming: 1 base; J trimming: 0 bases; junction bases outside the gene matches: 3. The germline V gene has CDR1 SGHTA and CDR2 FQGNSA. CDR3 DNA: TGTGCCAGCAGCTTAGTAGCGGGCAGCTCCTACGAGCAGTACTTC. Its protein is CASSLVAGSSYEQYF.

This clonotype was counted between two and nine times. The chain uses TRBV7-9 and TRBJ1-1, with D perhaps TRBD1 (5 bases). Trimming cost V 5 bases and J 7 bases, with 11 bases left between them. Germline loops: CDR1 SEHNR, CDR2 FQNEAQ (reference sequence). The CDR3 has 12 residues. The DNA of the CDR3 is TGTGCCAGCAGCCCCAGGGACCGTGAAGCTTTCTTT. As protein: CASSPRDREAFF.

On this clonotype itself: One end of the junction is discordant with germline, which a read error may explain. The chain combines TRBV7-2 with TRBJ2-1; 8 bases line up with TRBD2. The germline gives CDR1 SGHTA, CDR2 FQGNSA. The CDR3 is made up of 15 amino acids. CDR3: CASRKSGSPYNEQFF. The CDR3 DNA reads TGCGCCAGCAGGAAAAGCGGGAGCCCCTACAATGAGCAGTTCTTC.

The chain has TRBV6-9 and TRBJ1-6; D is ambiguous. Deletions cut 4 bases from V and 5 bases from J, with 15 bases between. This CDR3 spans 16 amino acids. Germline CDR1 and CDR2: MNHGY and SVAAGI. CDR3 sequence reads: CASSSDEGTDNSPLHF. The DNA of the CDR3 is TGTGCCAGCAGTTCTGATGAAGGAACAGATAATTCACCCCTCCACTTT.

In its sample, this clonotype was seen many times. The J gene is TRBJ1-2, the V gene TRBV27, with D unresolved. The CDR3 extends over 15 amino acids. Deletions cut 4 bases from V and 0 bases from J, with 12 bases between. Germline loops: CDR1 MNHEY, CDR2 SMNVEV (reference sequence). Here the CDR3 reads CASSSRSRSNYGYTF. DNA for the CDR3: TGTGCCAGCAGTTCAAGATCGAGGTCTAACTATGGCTACACCTTC.

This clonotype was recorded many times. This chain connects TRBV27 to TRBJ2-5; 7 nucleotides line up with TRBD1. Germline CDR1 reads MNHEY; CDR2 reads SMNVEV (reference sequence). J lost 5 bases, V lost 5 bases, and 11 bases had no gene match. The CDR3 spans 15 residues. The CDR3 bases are TGTGCCAGCAGTCGAAACAGGGGAGAGGAGGAGACCCAGTACTTC. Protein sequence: CASSRNRGEEETQYF.

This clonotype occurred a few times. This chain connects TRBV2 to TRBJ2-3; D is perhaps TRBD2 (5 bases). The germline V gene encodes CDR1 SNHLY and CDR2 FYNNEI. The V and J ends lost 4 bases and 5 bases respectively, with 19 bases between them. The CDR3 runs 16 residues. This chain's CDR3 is CASSVSSSFLEDTQYF. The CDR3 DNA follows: TGTGCCAGCAGTGTATCTAGCTCCTTTTTGGAAGATACGCAGTATTTT.

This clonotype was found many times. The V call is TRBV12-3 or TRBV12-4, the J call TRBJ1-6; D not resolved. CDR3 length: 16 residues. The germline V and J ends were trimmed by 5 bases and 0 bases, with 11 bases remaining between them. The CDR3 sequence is CASSPQVGSYNSPLHF. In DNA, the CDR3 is TGTGCCAGCAGTCCTCAGGTCGGCTCCTATAATTCACCCCTCCACTTT.

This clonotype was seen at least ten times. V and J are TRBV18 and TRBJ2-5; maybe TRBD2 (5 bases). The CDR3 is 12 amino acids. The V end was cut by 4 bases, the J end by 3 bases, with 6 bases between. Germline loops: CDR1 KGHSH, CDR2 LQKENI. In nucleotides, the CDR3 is TGTGCCAGCTCACGGGGAGAAGAGACCCAGTACTTC. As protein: CASSRGEETQYF. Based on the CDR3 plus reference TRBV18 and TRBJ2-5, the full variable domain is NAGVMQNPRHLVRRRGQEARLRCSPMKGHSHVYWYRQLPEEGLKFMVYLQKENIIDESGMPKERFSAEFPKEGPSILRIQQVVRGDSAAYFCASSRGEETQYFGPGTRLLVL.

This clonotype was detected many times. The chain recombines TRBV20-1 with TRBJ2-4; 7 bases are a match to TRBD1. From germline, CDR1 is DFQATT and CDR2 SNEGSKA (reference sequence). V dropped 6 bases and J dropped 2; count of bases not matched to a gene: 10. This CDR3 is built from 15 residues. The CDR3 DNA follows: TGCAGTGCCGGACAGGCCGGACCATCCAAAAACATTCAGTACTTC. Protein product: CSAGQAGPSKNIQYF.

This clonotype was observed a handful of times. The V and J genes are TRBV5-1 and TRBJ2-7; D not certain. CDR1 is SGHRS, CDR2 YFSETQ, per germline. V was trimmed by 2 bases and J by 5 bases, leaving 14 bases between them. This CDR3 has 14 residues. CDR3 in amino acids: CASSLRYPWDEQYF. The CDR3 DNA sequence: TGCGCCAGCAGCTTAAGGTATCCCTGGGACGAGCAGTACTTC.

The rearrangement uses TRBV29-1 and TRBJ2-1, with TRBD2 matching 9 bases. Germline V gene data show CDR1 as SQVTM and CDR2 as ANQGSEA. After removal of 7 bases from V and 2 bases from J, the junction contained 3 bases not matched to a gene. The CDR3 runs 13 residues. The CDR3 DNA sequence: TGCAGCGCGACTAGCGGCACCTACAATGAGCAGTTCTTC. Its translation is CSATSGTYNEQFF.

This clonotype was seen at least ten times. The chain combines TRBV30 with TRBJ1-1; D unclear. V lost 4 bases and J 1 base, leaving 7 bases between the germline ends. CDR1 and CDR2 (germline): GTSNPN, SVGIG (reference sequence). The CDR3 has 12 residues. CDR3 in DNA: TGTGCCTGGACGTGGAGGAACACTGAAGCTTTCTTT. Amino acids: CAWTWRNTEAFF.

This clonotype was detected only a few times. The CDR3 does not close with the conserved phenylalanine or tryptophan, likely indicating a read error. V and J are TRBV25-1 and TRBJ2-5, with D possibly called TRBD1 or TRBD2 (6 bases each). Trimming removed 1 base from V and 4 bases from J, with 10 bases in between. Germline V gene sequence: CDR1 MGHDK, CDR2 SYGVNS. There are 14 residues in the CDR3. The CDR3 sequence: CASSEWGARETQYL. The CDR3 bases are TGTGCCAGCAGTGAATGGGGGGCCCGAGAGACCCAGTACCTC.

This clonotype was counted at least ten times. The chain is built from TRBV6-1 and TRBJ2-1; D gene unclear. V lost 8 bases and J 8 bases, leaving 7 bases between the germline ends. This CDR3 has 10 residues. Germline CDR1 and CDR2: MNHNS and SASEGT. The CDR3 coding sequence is TGTGCCAGCTGGGGTGATGAGCAGTTCTTC. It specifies CASWGDEQFF.

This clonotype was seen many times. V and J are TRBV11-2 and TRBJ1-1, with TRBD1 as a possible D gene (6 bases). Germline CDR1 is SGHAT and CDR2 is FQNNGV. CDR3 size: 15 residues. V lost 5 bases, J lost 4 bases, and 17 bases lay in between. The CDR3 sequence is CASSTEGVGRTEAFF. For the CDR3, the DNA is TGTGCCAGCAGCACAGAGGGGGTCGGGCGCACTGAAGCTTTCTTT.

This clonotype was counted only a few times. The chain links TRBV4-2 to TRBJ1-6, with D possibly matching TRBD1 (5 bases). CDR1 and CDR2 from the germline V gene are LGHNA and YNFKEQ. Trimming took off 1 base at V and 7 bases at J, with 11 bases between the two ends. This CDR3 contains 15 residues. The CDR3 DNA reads TGTGCCAGCAGCCAAGCCGGGACTGTGAATTCACCCCTCCACTTT. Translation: CASSQAGTVNSPLHF.

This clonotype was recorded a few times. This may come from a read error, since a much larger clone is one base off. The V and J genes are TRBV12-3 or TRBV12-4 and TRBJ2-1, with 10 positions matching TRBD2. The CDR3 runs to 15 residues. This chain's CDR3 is CASSSRTSGYNEQSF. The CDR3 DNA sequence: TGTGCCAGCAGTTCCAGGACTAGCGGTTACAATGAGCAGTCCTTC.